This record covers a single T cell receptor (beta chain). The antigen is not known. The data are from a study of cytomegalovirus exposure and HLA in healthy donors. Study results and limitations: Despite most TCR sequences being rare, some public TCRs occurred in many donors.

Repertoires were generated with immunoSEQ multiplex PCR, while TCRdb's copy carries only in-frame clones and drops some. The sample carries about 110,000 clones, approximately 86% recorded once. This clonotype originated in a woman aged 18 to 35 in good health and CMV-seropositive. The sequenced sample consisted of PBMCs.

The CDR3 sequence is CASSLPLRQGPTEAFF. The CDR3 region has the DNA TGTGCCAGCAGCTTACCCTTGAGACAGGGGCCCACTGAAGCTTTCTTT. The chain combines TRBV5-6 with TRBJ1-1; TRBD1 agrees at 8 bases. The CDR3 runs 16 residues. Germline CDR1 and CDR2: SGHDT and YYEEEE. V trimming: 2 bases; J trimming: 4 bases; junction bases outside the gene matches: 10.